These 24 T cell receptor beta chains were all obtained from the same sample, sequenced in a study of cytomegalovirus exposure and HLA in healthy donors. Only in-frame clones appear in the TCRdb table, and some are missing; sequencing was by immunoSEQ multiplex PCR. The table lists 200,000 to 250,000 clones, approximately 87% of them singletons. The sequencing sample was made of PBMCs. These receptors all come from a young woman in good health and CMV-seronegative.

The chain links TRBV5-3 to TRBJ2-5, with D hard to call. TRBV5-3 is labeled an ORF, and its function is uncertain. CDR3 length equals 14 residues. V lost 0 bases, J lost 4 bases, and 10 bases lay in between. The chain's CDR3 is CARSLDKVRETQYF. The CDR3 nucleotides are TGTGCCAGAAGCTTGGACAAGGTGCGAGAGACCCAGTACTTC.

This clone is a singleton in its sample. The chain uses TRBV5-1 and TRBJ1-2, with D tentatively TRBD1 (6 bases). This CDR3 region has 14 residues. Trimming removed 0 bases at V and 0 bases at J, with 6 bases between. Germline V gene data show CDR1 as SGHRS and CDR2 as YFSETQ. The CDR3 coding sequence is TGCGCCAGCAGCTTGGGGGGGCCTAACTATGGCTACACCTTC. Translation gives CASSLGGPNYGYTF.

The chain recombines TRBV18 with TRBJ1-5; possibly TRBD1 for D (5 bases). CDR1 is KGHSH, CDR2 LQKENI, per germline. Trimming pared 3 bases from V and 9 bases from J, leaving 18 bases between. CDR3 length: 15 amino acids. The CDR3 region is CASSPRDGLLSPQHF. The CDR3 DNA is TGTGCCAGCTCACCCCGGGACGGGCTACTTTCGCCCCAGCATTTT.

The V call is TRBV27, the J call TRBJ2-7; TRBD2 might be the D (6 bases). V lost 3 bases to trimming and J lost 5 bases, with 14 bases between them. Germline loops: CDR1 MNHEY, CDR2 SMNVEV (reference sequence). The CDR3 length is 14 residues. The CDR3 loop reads CASSFRLARDEQYF. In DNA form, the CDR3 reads TGTGCCAGCAGTTTCCGGCTAGCGAGGGACGAGCAGTACTTC.

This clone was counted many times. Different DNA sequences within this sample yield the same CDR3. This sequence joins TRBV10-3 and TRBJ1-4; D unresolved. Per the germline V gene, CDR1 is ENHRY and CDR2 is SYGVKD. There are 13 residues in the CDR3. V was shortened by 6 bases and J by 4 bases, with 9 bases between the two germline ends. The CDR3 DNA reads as TGTGCCATCAGGGGGAGCCTTAATGAAAAACTGTTTTTT. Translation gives CAIRGSLNEKLFF.

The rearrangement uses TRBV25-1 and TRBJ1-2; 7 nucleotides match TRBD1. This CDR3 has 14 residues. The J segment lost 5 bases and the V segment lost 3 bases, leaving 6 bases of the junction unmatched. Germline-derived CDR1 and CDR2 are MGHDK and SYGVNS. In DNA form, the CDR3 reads TGTGCCAGCAGTGAGACAGGGTTGGGGTATGGCTACACCTTC. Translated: CASSETGLGYGYTF.

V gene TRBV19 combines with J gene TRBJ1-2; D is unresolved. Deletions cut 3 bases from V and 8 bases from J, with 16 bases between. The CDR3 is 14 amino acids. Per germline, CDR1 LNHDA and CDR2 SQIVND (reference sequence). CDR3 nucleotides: TGTGCCAGTAGTATCTTACAGAGACTTGGGGGCTACACCTTC. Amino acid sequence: CASSILQRLGGYTF. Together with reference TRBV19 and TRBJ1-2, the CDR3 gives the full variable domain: DGGITQSPKYLFRKEGQNVTLSCEQNLNHDAMYWYRQDPGQGLRLIYYSQIVNDFQKGDIAEGYSVSREKKESFPLTVTSAQKNPTAFYLCASSILQRLGGYTFGSGTRLTVV.

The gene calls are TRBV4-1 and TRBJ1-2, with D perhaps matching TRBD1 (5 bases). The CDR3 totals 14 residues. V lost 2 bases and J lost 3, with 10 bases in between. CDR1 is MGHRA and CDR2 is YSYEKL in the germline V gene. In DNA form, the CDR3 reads TGCGCCAGCAGCCAACTGACAGAAGACTATGGCTACACCTTC. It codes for CASSQLTEDYGYTF.

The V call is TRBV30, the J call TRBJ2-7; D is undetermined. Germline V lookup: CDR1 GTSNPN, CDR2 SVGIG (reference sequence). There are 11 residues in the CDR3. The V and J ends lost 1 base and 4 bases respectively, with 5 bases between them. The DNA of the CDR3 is TGTGCCTGGAGTGCCAAATACGAGCAGTACTTC. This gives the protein CAWSAKYEQYF.

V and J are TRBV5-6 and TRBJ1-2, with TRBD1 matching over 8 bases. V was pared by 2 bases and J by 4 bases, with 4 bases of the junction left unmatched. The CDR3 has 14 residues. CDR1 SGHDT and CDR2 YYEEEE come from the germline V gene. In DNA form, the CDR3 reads TGTGCCAGCAGCTTTCAGGGGGCATCCTATGGCTACACCTTC. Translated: CASSFQGASYGYTF.

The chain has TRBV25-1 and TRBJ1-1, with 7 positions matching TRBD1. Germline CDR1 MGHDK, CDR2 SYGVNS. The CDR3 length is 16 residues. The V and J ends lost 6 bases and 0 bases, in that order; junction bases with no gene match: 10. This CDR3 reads CASRARQGNMNTEAFF. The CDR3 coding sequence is TGTGCCAGCAGGGCTAGACAGGGTAATATGAACACTGAAGCTTTCTTT.

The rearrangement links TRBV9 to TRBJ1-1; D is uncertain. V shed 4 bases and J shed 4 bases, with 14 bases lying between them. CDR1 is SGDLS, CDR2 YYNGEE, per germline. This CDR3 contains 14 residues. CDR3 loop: CASSQAGLGTEAFF. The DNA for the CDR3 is TGTGCCAGCAGCCAAGCGGGGTTAGGCACTGAAGCTTTCTTT.

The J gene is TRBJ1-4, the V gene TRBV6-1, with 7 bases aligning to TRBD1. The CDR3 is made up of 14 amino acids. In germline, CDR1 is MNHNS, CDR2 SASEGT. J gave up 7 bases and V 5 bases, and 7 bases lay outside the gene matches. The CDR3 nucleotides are TGTGCCAGCAGTCTCACAGGGGAGGGTGAAAAACTGTTTTTT. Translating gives CASSLTGEGEKLFF.

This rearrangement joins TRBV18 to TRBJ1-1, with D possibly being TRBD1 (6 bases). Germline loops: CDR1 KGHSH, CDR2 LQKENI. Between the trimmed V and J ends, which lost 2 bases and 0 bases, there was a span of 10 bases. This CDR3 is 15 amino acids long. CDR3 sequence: CASSPRTDMNTEAFF. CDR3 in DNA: TGTGCCAGCTCACCAAGGACAGACATGAACACTGAAGCTTTCTTT.

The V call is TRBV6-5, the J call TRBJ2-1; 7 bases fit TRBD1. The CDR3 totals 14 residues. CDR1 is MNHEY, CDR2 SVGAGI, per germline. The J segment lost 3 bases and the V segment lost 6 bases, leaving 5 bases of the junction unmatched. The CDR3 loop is CASRRGRNYNEQFF. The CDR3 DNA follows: TGTGCCAGCAGGAGGGGGCGGAACTACAATGAGCAGTTCTTC.

CDR3 coding DNA: TGTGCCTGGAGCTTCGACCCGGGCTATGGCTACACCTTC. It yields the protein CAWSFDPGYGYTF. The chain employs TRBV30 and TRBJ1-2; D is ambiguous. V shed 3 bases and J shed 4 bases, with 12 bases lying between them. Germline V CDR1 and CDR2: GTSNPN, SVGIG (reference sequence). The CDR3 sequence is 13 residues long.

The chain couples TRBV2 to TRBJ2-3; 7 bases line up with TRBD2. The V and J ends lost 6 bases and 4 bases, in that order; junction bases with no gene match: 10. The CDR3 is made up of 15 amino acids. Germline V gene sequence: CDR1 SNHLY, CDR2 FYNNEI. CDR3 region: CASRTGTTDADTQYF. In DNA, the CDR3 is TGTGCCAGCAGAACCGGGACTACAGACGCAGATACGCAGTATTTT.

The CDR3 bases are TGTGCCAGCAGTTTGTCTTACTCAGGGCTTTATCAGCCCCAGCATTTT. It translates to CASSLSYSGLYQPQHF. The genes are TRBV27 and TRBJ1-5, with a tentative D call TRBD1 (5 bases). V was cut by 3 bases and J by 5 bases, with 17 bases left in between. The CDR3 runs 16 residues. Germline V CDR1 and CDR2: MNHEY, SMNVEV (reference sequence).

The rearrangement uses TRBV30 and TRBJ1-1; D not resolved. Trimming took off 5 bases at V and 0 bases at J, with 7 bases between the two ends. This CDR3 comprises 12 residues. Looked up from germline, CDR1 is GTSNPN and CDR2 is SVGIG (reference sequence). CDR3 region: CAWGKMNTEAFF. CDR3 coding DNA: TGTGCCTGGGGCAAAATGAACACTGAAGCTTTCTTT.

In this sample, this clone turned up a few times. The chain's CDR3 is CASSEQAGYTDTQYF. The CDR3 bases are TGCGCCAGCAGTGAACAAGCGGGCTACACAGATACGCAGTATTTT. The J gene is TRBJ2-3, the V gene TRBV10-2, with D tentatively TRBD2 (6 bases). The CDR3 length is 15 residues. CDR1 and CDR2 (germline): WSHSY, SAAADI. The V gene lost 3 bases and the J gene lost 2 bases, with 12 bases spanning the gap.

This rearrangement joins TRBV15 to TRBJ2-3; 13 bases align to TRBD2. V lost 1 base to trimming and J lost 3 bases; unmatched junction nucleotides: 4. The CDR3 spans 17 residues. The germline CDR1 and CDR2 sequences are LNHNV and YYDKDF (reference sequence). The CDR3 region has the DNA TGTGCCACCAGCAGAGGCGGGACTAGCGGGAAGACAGATACGCAGTATTTT. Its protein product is CATSRGGTSGKTDTQYF. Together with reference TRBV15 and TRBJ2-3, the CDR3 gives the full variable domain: DAMVIQNPRYQVTQFGKPVTLSCSQTLNHNVMYWYQQKSSQAPKLLFHYYDKDFNNEADTPDNFQSRRPNTSFCFLDIRSPGLGDTAMYLCATSRGGTSGKTDTQYFGPGTRLTVL.

In DNA, the CDR3 is TGCGCCAGCAGCCAGGGACGTACTTGGAATGAGCAGTTCTTC. Its translation: CASSQGRTWNEQFF. This sequence joins TRBV4-1 and TRBJ2-1, with D perhaps given as TRBD1 or TRBD2 (5 bases each). Trimming took off 3 bases at V and 7 bases at J, with 13 bases between the two ends. This CDR3 is built from 14 residues. The germline CDR1 and CDR2 sequences are MGHRA and YSYEKL.

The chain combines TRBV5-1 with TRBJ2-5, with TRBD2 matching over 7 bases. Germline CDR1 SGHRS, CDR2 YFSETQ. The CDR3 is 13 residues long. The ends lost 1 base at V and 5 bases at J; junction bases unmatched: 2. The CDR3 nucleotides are TGCGCCAGCAGCTTGTGGGAGGGGGAGACCCAGTACTTC. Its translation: CASSLWEGETQYF.

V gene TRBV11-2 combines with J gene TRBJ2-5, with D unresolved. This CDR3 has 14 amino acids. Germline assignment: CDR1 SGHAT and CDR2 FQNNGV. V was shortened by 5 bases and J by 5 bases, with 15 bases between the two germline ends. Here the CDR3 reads CASSGFDKEETQYF. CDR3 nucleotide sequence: TGTGCCAGCAGCGGGTTTGACAAGGAGGAGACCCAGTACTTC.